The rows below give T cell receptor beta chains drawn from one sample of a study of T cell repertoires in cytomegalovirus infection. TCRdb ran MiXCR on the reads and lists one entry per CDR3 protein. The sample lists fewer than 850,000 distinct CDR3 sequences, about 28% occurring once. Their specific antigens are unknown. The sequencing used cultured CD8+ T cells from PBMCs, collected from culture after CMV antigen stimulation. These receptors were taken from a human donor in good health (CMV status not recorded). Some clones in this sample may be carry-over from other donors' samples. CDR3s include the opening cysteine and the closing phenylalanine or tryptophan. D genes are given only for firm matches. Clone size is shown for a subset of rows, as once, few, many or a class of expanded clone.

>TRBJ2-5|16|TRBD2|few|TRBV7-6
CASQQVAGVLQETQYF
TGTGCCAGCCAGCAGGTGGCGGGGGTGCTCCAAGAGACCCAGTACTTC
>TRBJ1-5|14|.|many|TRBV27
CASSLSGVNQPQHF
TGTGCCAGCAGTTTATCAGGGGTGAATCAGCCCCAGCATTTT
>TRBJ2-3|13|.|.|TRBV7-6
CASSPGGPFAQYF
TGTGCCAGCAGCCCAGGTGGGCCCTTTGCGCAGTATTTT
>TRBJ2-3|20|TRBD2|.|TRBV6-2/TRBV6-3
CASSYDQLAGDSLSTDTQYF
TGTGCCAGCAGTTACGACCAACTAGCGGGGGACAGCCTTAGCACAGATACGCAGTATTTT
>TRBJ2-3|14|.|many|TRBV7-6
CASSQKGGADTQYF
TGTGCCAGCAGCCAAAAGGGGGGGGCAGATACGCAGTATTTT
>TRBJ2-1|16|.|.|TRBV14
CASSPVGGGADNEQFF
TGTGCCAGCAGCCCCGTTGGGGGGGGGGCGGACAATGAGCAGTTCTTC
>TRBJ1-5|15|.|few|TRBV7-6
CASSLQTDSNQPQHF
TGTGCCAGCAGCTTACAAACGGATAGCAATCAGCCCCAGCATTTT
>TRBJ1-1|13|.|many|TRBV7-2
CASSLPPGAEAFF
TGTGCCAGCAGCTTACCGCCGGGGGCTGAAGCTTTCTTT
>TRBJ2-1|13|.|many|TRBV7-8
CASSLTNYNEQFF
TGTGCCAGCAGCTTAACAAATTACAATGAGCAGTTCTTC
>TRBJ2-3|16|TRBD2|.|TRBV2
CANTGTSGKSTDTQYF
TGTGCGAACACGGGGACTAGCGGGAAGAGCACAGATACGCAGTATTTT
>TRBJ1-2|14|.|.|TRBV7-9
CASSPPGGIRSYTF
TGTGCCAGCAGCCCACCCGGGGGCATTAGGAGCTACACCTTC
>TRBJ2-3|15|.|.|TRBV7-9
CASSRYERSTDTQYF
TGTGCCAGCAGCCGTTATGAGCGGAGCACAGATACGCAGTATTTT
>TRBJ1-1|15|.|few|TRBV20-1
CSARVRGTLNTEAFF
TGCAGTGCTAGAGTCCGAGGGACACTGAACACTGAAGCTTTCTTT
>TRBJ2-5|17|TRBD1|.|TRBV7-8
CASRSGQLISSWETQYF
TGTGCCAGCAGGTCGGGACAGCTAATATCGTCGTGGGAGACCCAGTACTTC
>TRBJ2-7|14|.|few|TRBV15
CATSRVGTIYEQYF
TGTGCCACCAGCAGAGTGGGGACAATCTACGAGCAGTACTTC
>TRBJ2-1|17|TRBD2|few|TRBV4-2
CASSQEPGTSGYNEQFF
TGTGCCAGCAGCCAAGAGCCCGGGACTAGCGGTTACAATGAGCAGTTCTTC
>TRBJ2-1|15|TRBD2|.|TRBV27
CASSLASGGAGEQFF
TGTGCCAGCAGTTTGGCTAGCGGGGGGGCTGGTGAGCAGTTCTTC
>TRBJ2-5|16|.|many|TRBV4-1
CASSQGYGQGQETQYF
TGCGCCAGCAGCCAAGGGTATGGCCAGGGACAAGAGACCCAGTACTTC
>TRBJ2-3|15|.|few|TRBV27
CASSLHGGRTDTQYF
TGTGCCAGCAGTTTACATGGGGGCCGCACAGATACGCAGTATTTT
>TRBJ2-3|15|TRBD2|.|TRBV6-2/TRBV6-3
CASSRLAGPTDTQYF
TGTGCCAGCAGTCGACTAGCGGGGCCCACAGATACGCAGTATTTT
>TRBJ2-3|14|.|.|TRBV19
CASKGGPRLDTQYF
TGTGCCAGTAAGGGGGGTCCCCGACTAGATACGCAGTATTTT
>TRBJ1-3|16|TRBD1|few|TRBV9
CASSASGQLSGNTIYF
TGTGCCAGCAGCGCATCGGGACAGCTCTCTGGAAACACCATATATTTT
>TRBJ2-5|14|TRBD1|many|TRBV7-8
CASQGQGMTETQYF
TGTGCCAGCCAAGGACAGGGAATGACGGAGACCCAGTACTTC
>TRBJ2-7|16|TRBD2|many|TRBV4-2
CASSQTSGGSSYEQYF
TGTGCCAGCAGCCAAACTAGCGGGGGAAGCTCCTACGAGCAGTACTTC
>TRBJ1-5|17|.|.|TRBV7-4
CASSLGDGSYSNQPQHF
TGTGCCAGCAGCCTAGGGGACGGAAGCTATAGCAATCAGCCCCAGCATTTT
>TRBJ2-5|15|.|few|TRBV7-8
CASSFRQAEKETQYF
TGTGCCAGCAGCTTCCGACAGGCAGAAAAGGAGACCCAGTACTTC
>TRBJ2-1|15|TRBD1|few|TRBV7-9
CASSFRQGAYNEQFF
TGTGCCAGCAGCTTCAGACAGGGAGCCTACAATGAGCAGTTCTTC
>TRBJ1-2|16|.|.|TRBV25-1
CASSSAWVSLNYGYTF
TGTGCCAGCAGTTCTGCGTGGGTCTCGCTTAACTATGGCTACACCTTC
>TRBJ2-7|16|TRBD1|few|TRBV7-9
CASSFFLRTGGYEQYF
TGTGCCAGCAGCTTTTTTCTTAGGACAGGGGGCTACGAGCAGTACTTC
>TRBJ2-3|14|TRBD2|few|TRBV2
CAAKWEGSTDTQYF
TGTGCCGCCAAATGGGAGGGGTCCACAGATACGCAGTATTTT
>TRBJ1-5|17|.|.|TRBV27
CASSLSLGQLDLQPQHF
TGTGCCAGCAGTTTATCCCTCGGACAGTTAGACCTACAGCCCCAGCATTTT
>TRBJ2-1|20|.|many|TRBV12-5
CASGFHLDREPIASYNEQFF
TGTGCTAGTGGTTTCCACCTCGACAGAGAACCCATCGCCTCCTACAATGAGCAGTTCTTC
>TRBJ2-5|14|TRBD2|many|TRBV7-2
CASSPWGGQETQYF
TGTGCCAGCAGCCCCTGGGGGGGTCAAGAGACCCAGTACTTC
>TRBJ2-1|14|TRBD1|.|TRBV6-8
CASSSRDRSSEQFF
TGTGCCAGCAGTAGTCGGGACAGGTCCTCGGAGCAGTTCTTC
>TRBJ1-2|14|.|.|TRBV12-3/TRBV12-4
CASSLQGTLYGYTF
TGTGCCAGCAGTCTACAAGGGACATTATATGGCTACACCTTC
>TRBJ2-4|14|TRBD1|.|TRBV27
CASSYRDSQNIQYF
TGTGCCAGCAGTTACCGGGACAGTCAAAACATTCAGTACTTC
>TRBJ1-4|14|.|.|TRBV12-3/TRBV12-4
CASSSSGHFEKLFF
TGTGCCAGCAGTTCCTCGGGACACTTTGAAAAACTGTTTTTT
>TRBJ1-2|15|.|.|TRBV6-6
CASSYSPNRGYGYTF
TGTGCCAGCAGTTACTCCCCTAACCGGGGGTATGGCTACACCTTC
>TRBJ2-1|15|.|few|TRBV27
CASSHEGLGRGEQFF
TGTGCCAGCAGTCACGAGGGGCTGGGGAGAGGTGAGCAGTTCTTC
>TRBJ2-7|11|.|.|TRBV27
CASSSSLVQYF
TGTGCCAGCAGTTCCAGCTTGGTGCAGTACTTC
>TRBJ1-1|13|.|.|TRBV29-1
CSVITDRNTEAFF
TGCAGCGTTATTACGGATAGAAACACTGAAGCTTTCTTT
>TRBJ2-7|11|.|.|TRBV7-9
CASSSNGEQYF
TGTGCCAGCAGTTCCAATGGTGAGCAGTACTTC
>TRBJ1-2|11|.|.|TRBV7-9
CASRKGYGYTF
TGTGCCAGCAGAAAAGGCTATGGCTACACCTTC